The rows below give T cell receptor beta chains drawn from one sample of a study of PD-L1 blockade in urothelial cancer. The assay was immunoSEQ multiplex PCR, and TCRdb's table has in-frame clones only and misses some. Of around 79,000 clones listed, around 85% are singletons. Sequences were derived from PBMCs, sampled around atezolizumab (anti-PD-L1) treatment. These receptors came from a man in his forties with urothelial cancer. CDR3s include the opening cysteine and the closing phenylalanine or tryptophan. The D gene is left open where the match is weak. For some rows the clone size is stated as once, few or many, or as a class when expanded; others skip it.

J | V | D | size | DNA | CDR3
TRBJ2-7 | TRBV1 | NA | few | TGCACCAGCAGCCAAGATTTGTCCCCCATCTACGAGCAGTACTTC | CTSSQDLSPIYEQYF
TRBJ2-6 | TRBV19 | NA | NA | TGTGCCAGTAGTATGGCCAACTCTGGGGCCAACGTCCTGACTTTC | CASSMANSGANVLTF
TRBJ1-2 | TRBV7-9 | TRBD1 | few | TGTGCCAGCAGCCGAACAGGGGGCGTTAACTATGGCTACACCTTC | CASSRTGGVNYGYTF
TRBJ2-1 | TRBV6-1 | TRBD2 | NA | TGTGCCAGCAGTGAGGAGGGACTAGCGGGAAATGAGCAGTTCTTC | CASSEEGLAGNEQFF
TRBJ1-5 | TRBV18 | TRBD1 | NA | TGTGCCAGCTCGTTTACGGGACAGCGAAATCAGCCCCAGCATTTT | CASSFTGQRNQPQHF
TRBJ1-1 | TRBV4-1 | NA | NA | TGCGCCAGCAGCCAAGGCAGATCGAACACTGAAGCTTTCTTT | CASSQGRSNTEAFF
TRBJ2-3 | TRBV28 | TRBD2 | few | TGTGCCAGCAGTTTACCTAGCGGGCTTACAGATACGCAGTATTTT | CASSLPSGLTDTQYF
TRBJ2-7 | TRBV14 | TRBD2 | NA | TGTGCCAGCAGCCAAGACGGCGGTAGCGGGAGAAATTACGAGCAGTACTTC | CASSQDGGSGRNYEQYF
TRBJ2-1 | TRBV28 | NA | once | TGTGCCAGCAGCCTTTACAATGAGCAGTTCTTC | CASSLYNEQFF
TRBJ1-4 | TRBV10-3 | TRBD1 | NA | TGTGCCATCAGTTCTCAGGAACAGGGGACTAATGAAAAACTGTTTTTT | CAISSQEQGTNEKLFF
TRBJ1-2 | TRBV19 | NA | NA | TGTGCCGCTCTGGGGGGGTCGGGCTATGGCTACACCTTC | CAALGGSGYGYTF
TRBJ1-2 | TRBV4-1 | NA | NA | TGCGCCAGCAGCTTGCCCGAGGTTTCTAACTATGGCTACACCTTC | CASSLPEVSNYGYTF
TRBJ2-5 | TRBV9 | TRBD2 | NA | TGTGCCAGCGGCCCCAGCGGGATACCCCAAGAGACCCAGTACTTC | CASGPSGIPQETQYF
TRBJ2-6 | TRBV4-1 | TRBD1 | NA | TGCGCCAGCAGCCAAGAACCCAGGGGGAGCTCTGGGGCCAACGTCCTGACTTTC | CASSQEPRGSSGANVLTF